These 21 T cell receptor beta chains came from one sample sequenced in a study of metastatic and nonmetastatic thyroid tumors. None of the patients had undergone any treatment ahead of thyroid surgery. TCRdb re-clonotyped the PCR reads via MiXCR. Found here are roughly 13,000 clones, 25% of them singletons; the top ten hold about a tenth. What was sequenced was tumor tissue. These receptor sequences come from a female donor with papillary thyroid cancer or a benign thyroid nodule (not recorded which). Some clones in this sample may be carry-over from other donors' samples.

This clone occurred many times. This chain uses TRBV28 with TRBJ2-2, with TRBD2 as a possible D gene (7 bases). CDR3 size: 16 residues. Trimming took 7 bases from V and 7 from J, leaving 22 bases between them. CDR1 is MDHEN and CDR2 is SYDVKM in the germline V gene. CDR3 bases: TGTGCCAGCAACCTGGGGGGGGCTGCGACGGTCGGGGAGCTGTTTTTT. Its protein product is CASNLGGAATVGELFF.

The chain employs TRBV12-3 or TRBV12-4 and TRBJ2-6; the match to TRBD1 covers 9 bases. The CDR3 totals 16 residues. V dropped 3 bases and J dropped 2; count of bases not matched to a gene: 2. This CDR3 is CASSFGTGTGANVLTF. The CDR3 region has the DNA TGTGCCAGCAGTTTTGGGACAGGGACTGGGGCCAACGTCCTGACTTTC.

The chain has TRBV6-1 and TRBJ1-2; maybe TRBD1 (5 bases). The ends were cut back, 7 bases at V and 8 bases at J, with 17 bases in the middle. The CDR3 runs 13 residues. Germline lookup yields CDR1 MNHNS and CDR2 SASEGT. The CDR3 loop reads CASIDWGSWGYTF. CDR3 bases: TGTGCCAGCATCGATTGGGGGAGTTGGGGCTACACCTTC.

This sequence joins TRBV3-1 and TRBJ2-2; unclear D gene. The CDR3 runs 15 residues. Germline V lookup: CDR1 LGHDT, CDR2 YNNKEL (reference sequence). The V end was cut by 6 bases, the J end by 1 base, with 12 bases between. The CDR3 bases are TGTGCCAGCAGTCGCTGGGCCGGGAACACCGGGGAGCTGTTTTTT. This encodes CASSRWAGNTGELFF.

This clone is labeled as medium-sized. The chain joins TRBV10-3 to TRBJ1-6, with D possibly matching TRBD1 (5 bases). Trimming took 6 bases from V and 0 from J, leaving 9 bases between them. Germline V gene lookup returns CDR1 ENHRY and CDR2 SYGVKD. The CDR3 runs 15 residues. The CDR3 DNA reads TGTGCCATCAGGGCAGGGAGCTCCTATAATTCACCCCTCCACTTT. Translation gives CAIRAGSSYNSPLHF.

This chain links TRBV12-1 with TRBJ2-1; TRBD2, as called in the table, went unchecked against the DNA. TRBV12-1 is recorded as a pseudogene. The CDR3 is made up of 20 amino acids. Here the CDR3 reads CASSSPVGAPGLAGVNEQFF. For the CDR3, the DNA is TGTGCCAGCAGCTCTCCGGTAGGAGCTCCGGGACTAGCGGGAGTGAATGAGCAATTCTTC.

A word on this clone: The germline gene is not matched at one end of the junction; a read error may be the cause. The chain recombines TRBV20-1 with TRBJ1-5, with D uncertain. The CDR3 is made up of 14 amino acids. CDR1 and CDR2 from the germline V gene are DFQATT and SNEGSKA (reference sequence). CDR3 loop: CSARGGVEIQPQHF. CDR3 coding DNA: TGCAGTGCTAGAGGCGGGGTGGAAATTCAGCCCCAGCATTTC.

This clone ranks as medium-sized (0.01 to 0.1%). The rearrangement links TRBV9 to TRBJ2-5, with TRBD2 matching 10 bases. The CDR3 runs 15 residues. V lost 4 bases and J lost 5; bases outside the gene matches: 8. The V gene's germline CDR1 is SGDLS and CDR2 YYNGEE. CDR3 in amino acids: CASSRPLAGAETQYF. The CDR3 DNA follows: TGTGCCAGCAGCAGACCTCTAGCGGGAGCGGAGACCCAGTACTTC. Variable domain in full (rest from reference TRBV9 and TRBJ2-5): DSGVTQTPKHLITATGQRVTLRCSPRSGDLSVYWYQQSLDQGLQFLIQYYNGEERAKGNILERFSAQQFPDLHSELNLSSLELGDSALYFCASSRPLAGAETQYFGPGTRLLVL.

This clone was observed a few times. V and J are TRBV27 and TRBJ2-1; 9 bases match TRBD1. The CDR3 length is 15 residues. In germline, CDR1 is MNHEY, CDR2 SMNVEV (reference sequence). The V segment lost 5 bases and the J segment 7 bases; nucleotides outside the gene matches: 9. The CDR3 bases are TGTGCCAGCAGTGCTCAACAGGGGGCTCGGAATGAGCAGTTCTTC. Translation: CASSAQQGARNEQFF.

The DNA of the CDR3 is TGTGCCTGGAGTGTATGGGGAAGTAGGGATACGCAGTATTTT. Translation gives CAWSVWGSRDTQYF. J is TRBJ2-3 and V is TRBV30, with D hard to call. Germline V gives CDR1 GTSNPN, CDR2 SVGIG (reference sequence). The CDR3 runs to 14 residues. V was cut by 0 bases and J by 6 bases, with 13 bases left in between.

This clone occurred many times. The chain couples TRBV5-6 to TRBJ1-1; 7 nucleotides align to TRBD1. The CDR3 runs to 15 residues. The germline gives CDR1 SGHDT, CDR2 YYEEEE. J lost 0 bases, V lost 1 base, and 3 bases had no gene match. DNA of the CDR3: TGTGCCAGCAGCTTGAGGGGGCGGGTGAACACTGAAGCTTTCTTT. Translating gives CASSLRGRVNTEAFF.

V usage is TRBV3-1 and J usage is TRBJ1-1; D might be TRBD1 (6 bases). The CDR3 spans 13 residues. Germline V lookup: CDR1 LGHDT, CDR2 YNNKEL (reference sequence). V was clipped by 2 bases and J by 7 bases, with 11 bases between them. The CDR3 loop is CASSQKPRGEAFF. DNA of the CDR3: TGTGCCAGCAGCCAAAAACCCAGGGGTGAAGCTTTCTTT. Full variable domain (missing parts from reference TRBV3-1 and TRBJ1-1): DTAVSQTPKYLVTQMGNDKSIKCEQNLGHDTMYWYKQDSKKFLKIMFSYNNKELIINETVPNRFSPKSPDKAHLNLHINSLELGDSAVYFCASSQKPRGEAFFGQGTRLTVV.

This clone was counted at least ten times. This may come from a read error, since a much larger clone is one base off. Because it lacks the conserved phenylalanine or tryptophan at the end, this CDR3 is likely a read error. This chain joins TRBV10-2 and TRBJ2-7; perhaps TRBD1 as D (6 bases). Trimming removed 2 bases at V and 3 bases at J, with 11 bases between. From germline, CDR1 is WSHSY and CDR2 SAAADI. CDR3 length: 14 residues. The CDR3: CASSEGTHYYEQYL. The CDR3 bases are TGCGCCAGCAGTGAGGGGACACACTACTACGAGCAGTACCTC.

This clone was counted at least ten times. The chain couples TRBV7-3 to TRBJ2-5; TRBD2 might be the D (5 bases). Trimming shortened V by 5 bases and J by 4 bases, and 17 bases separated the two germline ends. The CDR3 runs to 15 residues. CDR1 and CDR2 (germline): SGHTA, FQGTGA. The CDR3, as DNA: TGTGCCAGCAGCCCCGGAGGATCACGGGGAGAGACCCAGTACTTC. Its protein product is CASSPGGSRGETQYF.

This clone was seen many times. The chain is built from TRBV11-2 and TRBJ1-5, with a tentative D call TRBD1 (5 bases). This CDR3 region has 15 residues. V lost 4 bases, J lost 2 bases, and 12 bases lay in between. Germline V CDR1 and CDR2: SGHAT, FQNNGV. The CDR3 is CASSSGELGNQPQHF. The CDR3 region has the DNA TGTGCCAGCAGCTCGGGGGAGTTGGGCAATCAGCCCCAGCATTTT.

The sample holds many counts of this clone. A junction boundary mismatches the germline segment, possibly from a read error. The gene calls are TRBV7-9 and TRBJ2-7, with a tentative D call TRBD2 (6 bases). The germline gives CDR1 SEHNR, CDR2 FQNEAQ (reference sequence). The CDR3 is made up of 15 amino acids. The CDR3 region is CASSPTRSERAGMDF. CDR3 coding DNA: TGTGCCAGCAGCCCTACCCGTTCGGAGCGGGCCGGCATGGACTTC.

In its sample, this clone was seen many times. This may arise from a read error, as a much more abundant clone is one base away. This CDR3 is also generated by other DNA sequences in the sample. V is TRBV18 and J is TRBJ1-4, with 7 bases fitting TRBD1. Germline V gene data show CDR1 as KGHSH and CDR2 as LQKENI. This CDR3 comprises 15 residues. The CDR3 DNA is TGCGCCAGCTCACCCGCCGGGACAGAAAGTGAAAAACTGTTTTTT. Translation: CASSPAGTESEKLFF.

This clone was picked up a small number of times. The chain employs TRBV7-2 and TRBJ2-5; D is perhaps TRBD2 (7 bases). V was trimmed by 4 bases and J by 8 bases, leaving 11 bases between them. The CDR3 runs to 12 residues. The germline V gene encodes CDR1 SGHTA and CDR2 FQGNSA. The CDR3 nucleotides read TGTGCCAGCAGCTGGGGCGGGGGCACCCAGTACTTC. Translation gives CASSWGGGTQYF.

As regards this clone: A read error may produce the germline difference seen at one junction end. V usage is TRBV7-6 and J usage is TRBJ1-3; the D is unclear. The CDR3 sequence is 16 residues long. Germline V gene lookup returns CDR1 SGHVS and CDR2 FNYEAQ. The CDR3 reads CASSIAPGNSVNTIYF. The CDR3 DNA reads TGTGCCAGCAGCATAGCCCCGGGAAACTCTGTAAACACCATATATTTT.

This clone is labeled medium-sized. The gene calls are TRBV5-1 and TRBJ1-1; no definite D call. CDR3 length equals 13 residues. In germline, CDR1 is SGHRS, CDR2 YFSETQ. Trimming pared 0 bases from V and 1 base from J, leaving 4 bases between. In DNA, the CDR3 is TGCGCCAGCAGCTTGGCGGCGAACACTGAAGCTTTCTTT. Translation gives CASSLAANTEAFF.

This clone was detected only once. The gene calls are TRBV2 and TRBJ2-7, with D perhaps matching TRBD2 (6 bases). Germline V gene data show CDR1 as SNHLY and CDR2 as FYNNEI. Trimming removed 6 bases at V and 1 base at J, with 13 bases between. The CDR3 runs to 14 residues. The CDR3 reads CASRSGTQSYEQYF. The CDR3 bases are TGTGCCAGCAGGTCGGGGACTCAATCCTACGAGCAGTACTTC.